The clone carrying this TCR beta chain was found a few times. CDR1 SEHNR and CDR2 FQNEAQ come from the germline V gene (reference sequence). The length of the CDR3 is 19 residues. The junction had 18 bases not matched to a gene; V was cut back by 4 bases and J by 9 bases. How the authors handled the data: For nucleated cells, counts were estimated from reference gene primer amplification. Profiling relied on immunoSEQ multiplex PCR, and the TCRdb table lists in-frame clones only, not all of them. V and J calls and clone size come straight from that table; D and trimming were deduced from the DNA. This sample yields about 62,000 clones, of which around 74% are seen a single time; over 6% belongs to the top ten. These data are taken from a study of blood T cell repertoires in COVID-19. Study in general: Collection of acute and convalescent COVID-19 samples took place in the United States, Italy and Spain. T cells, B-cell-depleted T cells, or PBMCs supplied cDNA or gDNA.

The gene calls are TRBV7-9 and TRBJ2-1; TRBD2 aligns across 13 bases. The sequence came from a woman aged 50 to 60 with active or convalescent COVID-19. Sample: peripheral blood. CDR3 coding DNA: TGTGCCAGCAGCTCACCAACGACCGGGACTAGCGGGATTGTGGTTGAGCAGTTCTTC. This codes for CASSSPTTGTSGIVVEQFF.